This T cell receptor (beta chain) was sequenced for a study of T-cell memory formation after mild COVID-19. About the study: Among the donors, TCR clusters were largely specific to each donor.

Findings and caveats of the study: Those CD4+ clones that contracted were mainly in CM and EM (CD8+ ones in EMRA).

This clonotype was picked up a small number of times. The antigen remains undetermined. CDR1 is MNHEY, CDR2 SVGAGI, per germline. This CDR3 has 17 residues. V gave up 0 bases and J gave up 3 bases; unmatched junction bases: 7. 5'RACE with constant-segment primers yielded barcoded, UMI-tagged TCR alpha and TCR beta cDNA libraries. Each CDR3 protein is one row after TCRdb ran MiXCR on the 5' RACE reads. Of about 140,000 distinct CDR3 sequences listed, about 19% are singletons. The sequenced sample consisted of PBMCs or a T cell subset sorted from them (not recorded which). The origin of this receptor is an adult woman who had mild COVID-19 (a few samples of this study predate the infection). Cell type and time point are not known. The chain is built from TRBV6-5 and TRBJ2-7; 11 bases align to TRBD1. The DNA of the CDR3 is TGTGCCAGCAGTTACTCGCCCCCGGGGACAGGGGGCTACGAGCAGTACTTC. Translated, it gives CASSYSPPGTGGYEQYF.